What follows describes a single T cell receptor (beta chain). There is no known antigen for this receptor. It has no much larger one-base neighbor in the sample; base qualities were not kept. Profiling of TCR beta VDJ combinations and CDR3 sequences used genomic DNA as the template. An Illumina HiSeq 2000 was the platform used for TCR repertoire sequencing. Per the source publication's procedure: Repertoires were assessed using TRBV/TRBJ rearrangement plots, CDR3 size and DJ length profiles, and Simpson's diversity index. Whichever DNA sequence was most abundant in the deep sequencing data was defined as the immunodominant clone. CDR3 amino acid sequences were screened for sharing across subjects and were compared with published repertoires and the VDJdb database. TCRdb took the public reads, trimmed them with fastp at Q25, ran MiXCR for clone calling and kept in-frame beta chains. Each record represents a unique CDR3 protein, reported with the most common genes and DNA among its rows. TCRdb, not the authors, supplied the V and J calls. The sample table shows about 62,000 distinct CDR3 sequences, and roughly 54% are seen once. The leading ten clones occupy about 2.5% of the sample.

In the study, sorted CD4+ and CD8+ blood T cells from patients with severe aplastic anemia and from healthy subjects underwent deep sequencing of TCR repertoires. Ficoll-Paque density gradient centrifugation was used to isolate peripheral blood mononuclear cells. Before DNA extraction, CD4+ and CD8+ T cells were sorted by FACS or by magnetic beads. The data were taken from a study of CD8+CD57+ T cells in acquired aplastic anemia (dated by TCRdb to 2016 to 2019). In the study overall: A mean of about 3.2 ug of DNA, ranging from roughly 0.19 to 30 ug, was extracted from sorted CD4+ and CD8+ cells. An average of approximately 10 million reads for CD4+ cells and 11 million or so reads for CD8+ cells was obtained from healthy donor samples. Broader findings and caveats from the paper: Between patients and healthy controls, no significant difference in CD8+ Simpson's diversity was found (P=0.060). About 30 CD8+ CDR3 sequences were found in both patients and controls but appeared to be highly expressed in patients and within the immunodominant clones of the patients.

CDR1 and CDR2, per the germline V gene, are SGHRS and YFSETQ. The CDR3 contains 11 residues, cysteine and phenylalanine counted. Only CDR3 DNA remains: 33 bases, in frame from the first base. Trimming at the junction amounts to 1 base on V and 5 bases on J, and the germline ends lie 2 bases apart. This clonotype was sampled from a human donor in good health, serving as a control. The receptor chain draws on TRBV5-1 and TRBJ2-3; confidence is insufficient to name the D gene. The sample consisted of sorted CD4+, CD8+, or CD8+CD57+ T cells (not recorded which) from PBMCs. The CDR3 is CASSLRDTQYF. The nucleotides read TGCGCCAGCAGCTTGCGAGATACGCAGTATTTT.